This T cell receptor beta chain was sequenced in a study of T cell changes during pregnancy in multiple sclerosis. The CDR3 runs to 14 residues. Germline loops: CDR1 GTSNPN, CDR2 SVGIG (reference sequence). Trimming took off 4 bases at V and 3 bases at J, with 16 bases between the two ends. The data were produced by immunoSEQ multiplex PCR, yet TCRdb's version contains in-frame clones alone and is incomplete. Here the sample spans roughly 48,000 clones, roughly 94% being singletons. The sequence came from a female donor with multiple sclerosis, enrolled in a pregnancy study. The chain has TRBV30 and TRBJ2-7; D remains ambiguous. The sample here was CD8+ T cells from peripheral blood mononuclear cells, taken in the first trimester of pregnancy. The CDR3, as DNA: TGTGCCTGGACTTCTTTGGGCTTGGGCTACGAGCAGTACTTC. It codes for CAWTSLGLGYEQYF.